This T cell receptor beta chain was captured by sequencing in a study of T cells in narcolepsy. The repertoire was sequenced with immunoSEQ multiplex PCR; TCRdb's copy has only in-frame clones and lacks some. The table lists approximately 25,000 clones, about four fifths of them singletons. Germline CDR1 reads SQVTM; CDR2 reads ANQGSEA. The CDR3 length is 13 residues. The V end lost 1 base, the J end lost 9 bases, and 15 bases lay between the germline ends. The chain joins TRBV29-1 to TRBJ1-2, with TRBD1 as a possible D gene (5 bases). Sample: CD45RA- memory CD4+ T cells from PBMCs. The source is a human donor with narcolepsy. CDR3 bases: TGCAGCGTTGAAGGGTTAGGGGCCCTCAGCTACACCTTC. Protein: CSVEGLGALSYTF.